This TCR beta chain appears in the sequencing data of a study of cytomegalovirus exposure and HLA in healthy donors. This PCR relied on a set of 60 Vbeta primers and 13 Jbeta primers. Using immunoSEQ multiplex PCR, the repertoire was profiled, and TCRdb retains in-frame clones only, with some absent. Among around 160,000 clones, about 76% were seen once, and the ten largest hold over 2.5%. A remark on this clone: What it binds is unknown. A junction boundary mismatches the germline segment, possibly from a read error.

Looked up from germline, CDR1 is SEHNR and CDR2 is FQNEAQ (reference sequence). The CDR3 contains 12 residues. Findings of the study overall: Across donors, presence/absence analyses took sequencing depth to be roughly uniform. In vitro data verified a few CMV-associated chains as specific for CMV antigens. Sequence variants that were highly shared formed a cluster that was likely a sequencing artifact.

The chain joins TRBV7-9 to TRBJ1-2; D not resolved. The sequence was collected from a woman in her 40s in good health and CMV-seropositive. Sequenced input: PBMCs. Here the CDR3 reads CSSSSEDYGYTF. The CDR3 region has the DNA TGTTCCAGCAGCTCAGAGGACTATGGCTACACCTTC.